These 4 T cell receptor beta chains originate from one sample sequenced in a study of CD4+ T cells in melanoma (dated by TCRdb to between 2021 and 2024). The library came from the immunoSEQ multiplex PCR assay. The immuneACCESS repertoire file appears here via TCRdb, limited to in-frame rearrangements. These files lack a portion of the clones; in checked studies, under half of the deficit traces to unresolved V genes, and the cause of the others is not known. The sample data list 120,000 to 150,000 clones, and around 90% of these were observed just once. The leading ten clones occupy less than 2% of the sample. Receptors were obtained from a human donor with melanoma.

The rearrangement links TRBV27 to TRBJ2-2; D possibly matches TRBD1 or TRBD2 (5 bases each). Trimming left V 8 bases short and J 3 bases short, with 13 bases between. The CDR3 spans 14 residues. The germline V gene encodes CDR1 MNHEY and CDR2 SMNVEV (reference sequence). The CDR3 protein is CASHPGADTGELFF. The CDR3 DNA sequence: TGTGCCAGCCATCCCGGGGCGGACACCGGGGAGCTGTTTTTT.

The CDR3, as DNA: TGTGCCAGCAGTTATCGCCCAAAAGCCGGGACCGCGGTCAAGAGCTCCTATAATTCACCCCTCCACTTT. It specifies CASSYRPKAGTAVKSSYNSPLHF. The chain uses TRBV27 and TRBJ1-6, with a tentative D call TRBD1 (5 bases). This CDR3 spans 23 amino acids. The germline gives CDR1 MNHEY, CDR2 SMNVEV (reference sequence). V shed 4 bases and J shed 0 bases, with 31 bases lying between them.

V usage is TRBV30 and J usage is TRBJ1-4; D uncertain. Trimming took 3 bases from V and 7 from J, leaving 15 bases between them. Germline V gene sequence: CDR1 GTSNPN, CDR2 SVGIG (reference sequence). The length of the CDR3 is 14 residues. CDR3 coding DNA: TGTGCCTGGAGGGGAAAAGACTATTCTGAAAAACTGTTTTTT. Its protein product is CAWRGKDYSEKLFF.

The chain links TRBV7-2 to TRBJ2-3; D uncertain. This CDR3 has 15 residues. Germline values: CDR1 SGHTA, CDR2 FQGNSA. V gave up 1 base and J gave up 1 base, with 9 bases separating them. The CDR3 DNA reads TGTGCCAGCAGCTTAGTACTCTCTCGCACAGATACGCAGTATTTT. Amino acid sequence: CASSLVLSRTDTQYF.